What follows are 3 T cell receptor beta chains derived from one specimen sequenced in a study of cytomegalovirus exposure and HLA in healthy donors. PCR amplification relied on 60 Vbeta primers (plus 13 Jbeta primers). TCRdb keeps only in-frame clones here, not all; method: immunoSEQ multiplex PCR. This table has under 150,000 clones, roughly a tenth appearing once. The sequenced material came from PBMCs. These receptor sequences come from a male donor in good health and CMV-seronegative.

The chain recombines TRBV28 with TRBJ2-7; 8 bases match TRBD1. V shed 7 bases, J shed 4 bases, and the junction held 12 bases outside the gene matches. The CDR3 loop spans 15 amino acids. The germline V gene encodes CDR1 MDHEN and CDR2 SYDVKM. The CDR3 reads CASTRGTGVFYEQYF. CDR3 in DNA: TGTGCCAGCACCCGAGGGACAGGTGTTTTTTACGAGCAGTACTTC.

This clone was counted between two and nine times. The chain has TRBV19 and TRBJ1-1; 7 bases are a match to TRBD1. Germline V gene sequence: CDR1 LNHDA, CDR2 SQIVND (reference sequence). The CDR3 spans 15 residues. J lost 1 base, V lost 5 bases, and 7 bases had no gene match. The CDR3 DNA reads TGTGCCAGTAGTCCCGGACAGGTCGGGAACACTGAAGCTTTCTTT. It is translated as CASSPGQVGNTEAFF.

The chain carries TRBV5-1 and TRBJ1-4; 8 nucleotides line up with TRBD1. The V segment lost 5 bases and the J segment 5 bases; nucleotides outside the gene matches: 2. The CDR3 is made up of 13 amino acids. In germline, CDR1 is SGHRS, CDR2 YFSETQ. The CDR3: CASRGQANEKLFF. CDR3 DNA sequence: TGCGCCAGCAGGGGACAGGCCAATGAAAAACTGTTTTTT.